This T cell receptor (beta chain) was identified during a study of CD8+ T cells in alopecia areata (dated by TCRdb to 2016 to 2019). About the investigation overall: The treated patients took part in an open-label pilot trial in which moderate-to-severe alopecia areata was treated with oral tofacitinib at 5 to 10 mg twice daily. Patients received tofacitinib for 6 to 18 months and were then followed off drug for 6 months to check for delayed response and recurrence. For the treated patients, the SALT score, which quantifies what percentage of scalp surface area is affected, served as the measure of disease severity. In both human patients and the C3H/HeJ mouse model, the study applied high-throughput TCRbeta sequencing to look at T cell clonal expansion in alopecia areata. On the human side, TCRbeta sequencing was run on scalp tissue and on sorted CD4+ and CD8+ peripheral blood T cells from healthy controls and from alopecia areata patients with either patchy or totalis/universalis disease. Patients on tofacitinib were biopsied at baseline and after 4 and 24 weeks of treatment, and several of the patients also had a later scalp biopsy. Scalp clonality was compared among normal scalp (n=4), patchy alopecia areata scalp (n=8), and alopecia totalis/universalis scalp (n=8). The RNA source kit depended on sample type: the PAXgene miRNA kit for fixed scalp, the miRNeasy kit for PBMCs, and the RNeasy kit for mouse skin. TCRbeta CDR3 regions were amplified by immunoSEQ multiplex PCR with 35 Vbeta forward and 13 Jbeta reverse primers. The research as a whole found: During tofacitinib treatment, many expanded lesional clones stuck around in both scalp and blood, and this persistence may partly explain why relapse happens after treatment is stopped. Higher clonality and more expanded CD8+ clones were observed in lesional scalp than in normal scalp, particularly in alopecia totalis/universalis, a finding suggestive of antigenic drive. Tofacitinib significantly decreased scalp clonality and the number of expanded CD8+ clones among the top 100 scalp clones. Unlike mouse skin, which is dominated by gammadelta T cells, normal human skin has resident alphabeta T cells that are also sequenced, and this complicates analysis of the scalp TCR repertoire. Compared with mice, TCR sequences shared between patients were less clear, possibly partly because of HLA diversity across the patient population. The treated cohort was small, with a single nonresponder, so links between baseline CD8+ expansion and response need larger studies.

Library construction relied on the immunoSEQ multiplex PCR assay. RNA was extracted from all samples and reverse transcribed into cDNA, which served as template for TCR sequencing. SuperScript III was used to make first-strand cDNA, primed with a 2:1 mix of oligo-dT and random hexamers. A synthetic immune receptor repertoire was used to gauge amplification bias, and whatever bias remained was removed computationally. Processing in the source paper ran as follows. After raw reads were preprocessed to remove errors, the CDR3 was defined following IMGT conventions as running from the conserved cysteine to phenylalanine. Clonality was computed as 1 minus the Shannon entropy, with the entropy normalized by log2 of the number of productive unique TCRs. CD4 or CD8 identity of scalp clones was inferred by cross-referencing scalp TCRbeta sequences with sorted blood CD4 and CD8 repertoires. Here the immuneACCESS table is served through TCRdb, limited to in-frame sequences with V and J called. Missing clones are a known gap in these copies; in checked studies unresolved V genes cover under half, and the rest lacks a known reason. The V and J calls and clone size come from that table; D and trimming were worked out from the DNA. The sample profile shows about 120,000 clones; about 50% of them were found once. The ten largest clones add up to around 0.44% of the sample.

The sample's time point, from its label and the paper: about 4 weeks on oral tofacitinib. The meaning of the sample's treatment or condition label: oral pan-JAK inhibitor, 5-10 mg twice daily. Peripheral blood and lesional scalp punch biopsies were obtained from patients with alopecia areata. After PBMCs were isolated by density centrifugation and stained for CD3, CD4 and CD8, a FACSAria was used to sort CD4+ and CD8+ T cells. A remark on this clone: Its antigen is not yet known. No base quality values were provided; no much bigger clone lies one nucleotide off.

This specimen was CD4+ T cells sorted from blood, taken at week 4, from a patient treated with tofacitinib. The TCR was taken from a human donor with alopecia areata.

The CDR3 protein: CASRRLAELGNNEQFF. The nucleotide sequence reads as follows: TGCGCCAGCAGACGACTAGCCGAGTTAGGAAACAATGAGCAGTTCTTC. The rearrangement joined TRBV5-1 to TRBJ2-1, with 7 bases in between that match TRBD2. The cysteine opens and the phenylalanine closes a CDR3 of 16 amino acids. The only DNA kept is the CDR3, 48 bases in frame from the first base. The germline V end is reduced by 5 bases and the J end by 5 bases; junction bases left unmatched: 13. CDR1 and CDR2 are drawn from the germline V gene: SGHRS, YFSETQ.